The 5 T cell receptor beta chains in this list originate from one sample, sequenced in a study of post-analysis software for immune sequencing data. Study-wide results and limits: In patients, about 5 TRBV segments were more frequent than in controls, with TRBV5-6, TRBV5-1 and TRBV20-1 among them.

TCR beta cDNA libraries had unique molecular identifiers. One entry per CDR3 protein results from TCRdb running MiXCR on the PCR reads. Of roughly 620,000 distinct CDR3 sequences in the sample, roughly 45% were seen once. Antigens for these TCRs are unknown. Sequencing used blood. The receptors come from a girl aged 5 to 17 with multiple sclerosis.

This sequence joins TRBV10-3 and TRBJ1-2, with D tentatively TRBD1 (6 bases). The CDR3 runs to 14 residues. Trimming took off 0 bases at V and 12 bases at J, with 17 bases between the two ends. From germline, CDR1 is ENHRY and CDR2 SYGVKD. CDR3 region: CAISESGGQSSDTF. Here the CDR3 DNA reads TGTGCCATCAGTGAGTCCGGCGGACAGTCAAGCGACACCTTC.

This clonotype was seen a single time. CDR3: CASSFHASSGANVLTF. In nucleotides, the CDR3 is TGTGCCAGCAGTTTCCACGCTAGCTCTGGGGCCAACGTCCTGACTTTC. This chain joins TRBV12-3 or TRBV12-4 and TRBJ2-6, with D unclear. V shed 3 bases and J shed 0 bases, with 9 bases lying between them. The CDR3 contains 16 residues.

J is TRBJ1-2 and V is TRBV12-3 or TRBV12-4; 7 bases fit TRBD1. The CDR3 is 13 residues long. The V and J ends lost 4 bases and 4 bases, in that order; junction bases with no gene match: 3. The CDR3 bases are TGTGCCAGCAGTTGGCAGGGGGGCTATGGCTACACCTTC. It translates to CASSWQGGYGYTF.

This clonotype has a handful of counts. V and J are TRBV19 and TRBJ2-5; weak D call: TRBD2 (5 bases). The DNA end favors TRBJ2-7, so the J call may be wrong. The CDR3 extends over 13 amino acids. In germline, CDR1 is LNHDA, CDR2 SQIVND (reference sequence). The CDR3 coding sequence is TGTGCCAGTAGAGAGACACGTAGCGACGAGCAGTACTTC. It yields the protein CASRETRSDEQYF.

This chain joins TRBV7-6 and TRBJ2-7; 8 bases line up with TRBD1. The CDR3 extends over 17 amino acids. Germline CDR1 SGHVS, CDR2 FNYEAQ. V lost 1 base to trimming and J lost 3 bases; unmatched junction nucleotides: 11. This CDR3 reads CASSLGARQGPFYEQYF. The CDR3 DNA sequence: TGTGCCAGCAGCTTAGGCGCTCGACAGGGGCCCTTCTACGAGCAGTACTTC.